Detailed here is one T cell receptor (beta chain). This entry comes from a study of shared clonotypes between healthy human individuals. In replicate PCRs of sorted subsets, 150 to 200 ng DNA, approximately 30,000 T cell genomes, was used. Sequencing used immunoSEQ multiplex PCR; TCRdb keeps in-frame clones, though not all of them. The profile shows roughly 2,000,000 clones, around 93% of them singletons. CD45RO negativity and positive selection for CCR7 defined naive CD8 cells, a population that excluded terminally differentiated effector memory CD45RA+ cells. The CDR3 consists of 17 residues. J lost 4 bases, V lost 0 bases, and 8 bases had no gene match. The V gene's germline CDR1 is SGHDN and CDR2 FVKESK.

The receptor comes from a man aged 18 to 35 in good health. Some clones in this sample may be carry-over from other donors' samples. V gene TRBV14 combines with J gene TRBJ2-2, with 7 bases fitting TRBD2. Input material: naive CD8+ T cells from PBMCs. CDR3 nucleotide sequence: TGTGCCAGCAGCCAAGAAGGTCTAGCGGTCACCACCGGGGAGCTGTTTTTT. Translating it yields CASSQEGLAVTTGELFF. The whole variable domain, remainder taken from reference TRBV14 and TRBJ2-2, is EAGVTQFPSHSVIEKGQTVTLRCDPISGHDNLYWYRRVMGKEIKFLLHFVKESKQDESGMPNNRFLAERTGGTYSTLKVQPAELEDSGVYFCASSQEGLAVTTGELFFGEGSRLTVL.